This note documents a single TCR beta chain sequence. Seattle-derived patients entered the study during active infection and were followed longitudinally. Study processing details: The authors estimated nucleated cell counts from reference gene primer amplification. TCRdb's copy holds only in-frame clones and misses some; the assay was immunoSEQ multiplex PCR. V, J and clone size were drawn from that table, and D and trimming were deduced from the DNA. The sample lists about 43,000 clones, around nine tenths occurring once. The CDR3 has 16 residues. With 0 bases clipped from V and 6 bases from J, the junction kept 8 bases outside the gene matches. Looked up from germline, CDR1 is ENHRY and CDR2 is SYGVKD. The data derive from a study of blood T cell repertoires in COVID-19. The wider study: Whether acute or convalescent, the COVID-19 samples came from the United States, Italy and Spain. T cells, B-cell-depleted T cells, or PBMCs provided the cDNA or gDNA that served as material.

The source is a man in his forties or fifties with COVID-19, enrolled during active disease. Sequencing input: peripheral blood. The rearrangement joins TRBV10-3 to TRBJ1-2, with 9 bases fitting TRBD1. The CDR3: CAISESRQGEDDGYTF. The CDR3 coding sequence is TGTGCCATCAGTGAGTCCAGACAGGGGGAAGATGATGGCTACACCTTC.